This TCR beta chain was identified in a study of cytomegalovirus exposure and HLA in healthy donors. With respect to this clone: The antigen remains unidentified.

Primers included in the PCR were 60 Vbeta and 13 Jbeta primers. Libraries were prepared by immunoSEQ multiplex PCR; TCRdb keeps only in-frame clonotypes and omits some of them. The sample contains 170,000 or so clones, 60% to 80% of which appear only once. General study findings and limits: Most subjects' HLA-A and HLA-B alleles were reportedly predicted from TCR beta sequences. Later analysis revealed greater clonal expansion in HLA-associated TCR beta chains than in equally common others.

V was clipped by 2 bases and J by 4 bases, with 18 bases between them. The CDR3 spans 16 residues. CDR1 is SGHKS and CDR2 is YYEKEE in the germline V gene (reference sequence). This TCR was recovered from a woman in her twenties or thirties in good health and CMV-seronegative. This rearrangement joins TRBV5-5 to TRBJ1-1; D is ambiguous. The material sequenced was PBMCs. CDR3 region: CASSLHLPPAGTEAFF. CDR3 in DNA: TGTGCCAGCAGCTTACACCTTCCGCCAGCAGGCACTGAAGCTTTCTTT.